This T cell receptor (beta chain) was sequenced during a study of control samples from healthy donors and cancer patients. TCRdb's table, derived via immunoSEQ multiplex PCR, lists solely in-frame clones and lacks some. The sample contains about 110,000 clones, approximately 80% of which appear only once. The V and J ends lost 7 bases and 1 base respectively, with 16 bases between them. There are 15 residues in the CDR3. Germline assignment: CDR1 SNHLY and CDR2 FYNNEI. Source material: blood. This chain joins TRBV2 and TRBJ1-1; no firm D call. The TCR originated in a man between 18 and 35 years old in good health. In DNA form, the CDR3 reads TGTGCCAGCACTTTAGAAAGGGCTTCGAACACTGAAGCTTTCTTT. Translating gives CASTLERASNTEAFF.